The clone carrying this T cell receptor (beta chain) has a single count. CDR3 size: 14 residues. Germline CDR1 LGHDT, CDR2 YNNKEL (reference sequence). The J segment lost 4 bases and the V segment lost 4 bases, leaving 5 bases of the junction unmatched. Clones were read by immunoSEQ multiplex PCR, and TCRdb kept only the in-frame ones, dropping some. Among some 130,000 clones listed, 85% to 95% were seen once. The data belong to a study of control samples from healthy donors and cancer patients. The genes are TRBV3-1 (or the pseudogene TRBV3-2) and TRBJ1-2; 8 bases fit TRBD1. The source material was PBMCs. This clonotype was sampled from a man aged 50 to 60 with head and neck cancer. For the CDR3, the DNA is TGTGCCAGCAGCCCTCAGGGGGCCGGCTATGGCTACACCTTC. The encoded protein is CASSPQGAGYGYTF.